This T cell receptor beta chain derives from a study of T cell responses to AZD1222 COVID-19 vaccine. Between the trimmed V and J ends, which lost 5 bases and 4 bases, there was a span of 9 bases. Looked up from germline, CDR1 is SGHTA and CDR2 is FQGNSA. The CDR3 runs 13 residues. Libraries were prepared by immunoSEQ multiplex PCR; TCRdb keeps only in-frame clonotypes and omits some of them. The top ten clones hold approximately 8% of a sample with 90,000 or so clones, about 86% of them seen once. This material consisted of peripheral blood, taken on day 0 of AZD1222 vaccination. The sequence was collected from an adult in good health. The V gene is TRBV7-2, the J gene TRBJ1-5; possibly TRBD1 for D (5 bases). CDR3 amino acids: CASSTRGNQPQHF. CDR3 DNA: TGTGCCAGCAGCACGAGGGGAAATCAGCCCCAGCATTTT.